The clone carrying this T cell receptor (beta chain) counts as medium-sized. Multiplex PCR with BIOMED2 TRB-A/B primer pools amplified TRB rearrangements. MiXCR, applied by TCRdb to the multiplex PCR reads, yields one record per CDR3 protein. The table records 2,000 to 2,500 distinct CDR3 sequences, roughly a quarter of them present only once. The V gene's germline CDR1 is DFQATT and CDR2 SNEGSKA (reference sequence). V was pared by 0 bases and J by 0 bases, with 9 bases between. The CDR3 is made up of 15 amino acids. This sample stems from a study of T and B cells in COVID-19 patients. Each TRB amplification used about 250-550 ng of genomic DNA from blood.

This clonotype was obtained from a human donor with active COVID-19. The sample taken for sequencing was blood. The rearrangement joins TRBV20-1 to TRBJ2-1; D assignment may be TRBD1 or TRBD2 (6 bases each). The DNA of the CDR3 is TGCAGTGCTAGAGAGGAGGGGGGCTCCTACAATGAGCAGTTCTTC. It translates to CSAREEGGSYNEQFF.